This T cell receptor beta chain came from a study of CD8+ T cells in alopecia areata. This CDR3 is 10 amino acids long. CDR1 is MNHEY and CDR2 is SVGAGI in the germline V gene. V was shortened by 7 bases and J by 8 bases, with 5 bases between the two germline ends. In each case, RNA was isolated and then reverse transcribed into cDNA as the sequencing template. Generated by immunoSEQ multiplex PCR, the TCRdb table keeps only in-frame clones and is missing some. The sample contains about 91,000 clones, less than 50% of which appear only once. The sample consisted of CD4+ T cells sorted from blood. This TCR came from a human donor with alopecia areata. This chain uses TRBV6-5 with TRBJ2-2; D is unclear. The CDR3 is CASTPGELFF. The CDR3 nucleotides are TGTGCCAGCACCCCGGGGGAGCTGTTTTTT.